This is a list of T cell receptor beta chains from one sample in a study of CD8+ T cells in alopecia areata. TCRdb keeps only in-frame clones here, not all; method: immunoSEQ multiplex PCR. The sample consists of 200,000 or so clones, 50% to 60% of them appearing once. The sequenced sample was CD4+ T cells sorted from blood, obtained at week 0. The receptors shown here come from a human donor with alopecia areata. Each CDR3 is given with its conserved first and last residue. The D gene is left open where the match is weak. Clone size, where shown, is once, few, many, or a class for clones that have expanded.

>TRBV27|NA|TRBJ2-7|NA
TGTGCCAGCAGTTTAATTGCTACAGGATCCTACGAGCAGTACTTC
CASSLIATGSYEQYF
>TRBV7-2|NA|TRBJ1-5|once
TGTGCCAGCAGCTCGGGCCTTGGCGGGGGCAATCAGCCCCAGCATTTT
CASSSGLGGGNQPQHF
>TRBV6-5|NA|TRBJ2-7|few
TGTGCCAGCAGTTCGGTTTACGAGCAGTACTTC
CASSSVYEQYF
>TRBV11-2|NA|TRBJ1-2|NA
TGTGCCAGCAGCAACAGGTACTATGGCTACACCTTC
CASSNRYYGYTF
>TRBV27|TRBD1|TRBJ2-3|NA
TGTGCCAGCAGTCCCGGGACAGGTGTTGATACGCAGTATTTT
CASSPGTGVDTQYF
>TRBV7-9|NA|TRBJ1-1|many
TGTGCCAGCAGCTTAGAGGGACACAGGAACACTGAAGCTTTCTTT
CASSLEGHRNTEAFF
>TRBV5-1|TRBD1|TRBJ1-1|NA
TGCGCCAGCAGCTTGGGTCCCGACAGGGACACTGAAGCTTTCTTT
CASSLGPDRDTEAFF
>TRBV2|NA|TRBJ1-6|once
TGTGCCAGCAGAGACTCCCGGGCCTCAGTAGGCTCACCCCTCCACTTT
CASRDSRASVGSPLHF
>TRBV11-2|NA|TRBJ2-3|NA
TGTGCCAGCAGCTTAGGGTTCGGCAGGACCATGTCTACGCAGTATTTT
CASSLGFGRTMSTQYF
>TRBV7-2|NA|TRBJ2-7|NA
TGTGCCAGCAGACGAGACAGAGCAGCCACCTACGAGCAGTACTTC
CASRRDRAATYEQYF
>TRBV19|TRBD2|TRBJ2-4|NA
TGTGCCAGTAGTACTTCACTAGCGGGGGGCATTCAGTACTTC
CASSTSLAGGIQYF
>TRBV19|TRBD1|TRBJ1-2|NA
TGTGCCAGTAGTCAACAGGGGGCCATGAAGACCTATGGCTACACCTTC
CASSQQGAMKTYGYTF
>TRBV9|TRBD2|TRBJ2-3|NA
TGTGCCAGCAGCTCCCGGGGTAGCGGGAGGTTGACAGATACGCAGTATTTT
CASSSRGSGRLTDTQYF
>TRBV4-1|NA|TRBJ1-1|NA
TGCGCCAGCAGCCAAGCGTCCTGGACGGGGATGAACACTGAAGCTTTCTTT
CASSQASWTGMNTEAFF
>TRBV27|TRBD1|TRBJ2-6|NA
TGTGCCAGCAGACCTGGCGGGACAGGGTCTGGGGCCAACGTCCTGACTTTC
CASRPGGTGSGANVLTF
>TRBV6-5|NA|TRBJ2-3|NA
TGTGCCAGCAGTTACCCGGGCGGTACGCAGTATTTT
CASSYPGGTQYF
>TRBV4-2|NA|TRBJ2-7|few
TGTGCCAGCAGCCGTGACAGTGGGGGCTCCTACGAGCAGTACTTC
CASSRDSGGSYEQYF
>TRBV10-2|TRBD1|TRBJ2-3|few
TGCGCCAGCAGTTCGGCAGGGGGCCGCGGAGATACGCAGTATTTT
CASSSAGGRGDTQYF
>TRBV5-1|TRBD2|TRBJ2-5|NA
TGCGCCAGCAGTCGGGAGGGAGAGACCCAGTACTTC
CASSREGETQYF
>TRBV5-4|NA|TRBJ2-5|NA
TGTGCCAGCAGCTCCCAAGAGACCCAGTACTTC
CASSSQETQYF
>TRBV30|NA|TRBJ1-5|NA
TGTGCCTGGAGTCCCGGGTGGACCACCAATCAGCCCCAGCATTTT
CAWSPGWTTNQPQHF
>TRBV7-3|NA|TRBJ2-5|once
TGTGCCAGCAGCCCCTCGGGGCTGAGAAAGACCCAGTACTTC
CASSPSGLRKTQYF
>TRBV5-1|NA|TRBJ2-2|NA
TGCGCCAGCAGCTTCGTCGGAGCTTGGAGTGGGGTGTGGAGCGGACCAGGGGCCGGGGAGCTGTTTTTT
CASSFVGAWSGVWSGPGAGELFF
>TRBV4-2|TRBD2|TRBJ2-1|few
TGTGCCAGCAGCTCTGCTAGCGGGAGCAATGAGCAGTTCTTC
CASSSASGSNEQFF
>TRBV6-5|NA|TRBJ2-7|few
TGTGCCAGCAGCCCCGGAGCAGGGGAGGAGCAGTACTTC
CASSPGAGEEQYF
>TRBV2|NA|TRBJ1-3|NA
TGTGCCAGCAAGCTAGGCCCGAACTCTGGAAACACCATATATTTT
CASKLGPNSGNTIYF
>TRBV11-1|NA|TRBJ1-2|NA
TGTGCCAGCAGCTTTCGCTCACAGACCAGGGGTGGCTACACCTTC
CASSFRSQTRGGYTF
>TRBV30|NA|TRBJ1-2|NA
TGTGCCTGGAGTGTACAAGGGCCCTCCCTTGGCTACACCTTC
CAWSVQGPSLGYTF
>TRBV6-1|NA|TRBJ1-2|NA
TGTGCCAGCAGTGAAGCAGAGGGCTACACCTTC
CASSEAEGYTF
>TRBV7-2|NA|TRBJ1-1|NA
TGTGCCAGCAGCTTACAGGGCGGTAACACTGAAGCTTTCTTT
CASSLQGGNTEAFF
>TRBV6-5|TRBD2|TRBJ2-5|NA
TGTGCCAGCAGATTGGGACTAGCGGGAGTGGAGACCCAGTACTTC
CASRLGLAGVETQYF
>TRBV7-9|TRBD2|TRBJ2-3|NA
TGTGCCAGCACCGGACTAGCGGGGGGGGCCACAGATACGCAGTATTTT
CASTGLAGGATDTQYF
>TRBV7-2|TRBD1|TRBJ1-5|few
TGTGCCAGCAGCTTAGTCCAGGGGGGGCAGCCCCAGCATTTT
CASSLVQGGQPQHF
>TRBV27|TRBD1|TRBJ1-2|NA
TGTGCCAGCAACATGATTAATGAGATACAGGGGGCGCGGAACTATGGCTACACCTTC
CASNMINEIQGARNYGYTF
>TRBV5-4|TRBD2|TRBJ2-1|NA
TGTGCCAGCAGCAATCTAGCGGGAGGTCTAAATGAGCAGTTCTTC
CASSNLAGGLNEQFF
>TRBV18|NA|TRBJ2-7|NA
TGTGCCAGCTCACCACGACGGGTTTCCTACGAGCAGTACTTC
CASSPRRVSYEQYF
>TRBV7-2|NA|TRBJ2-5|few
TGTGCCAGCAGCCTCCGGGCCGAGACCCAGTACTTC
CASSLRAETQYF
>TRBV27|TRBD2|TRBJ2-3|NA
TGTGCCAGCAGCAAGGTTAGCGGGAGCACAGATACGCAGTATTTT
CASSKVSGSTDTQYF
>TRBV6-6|NA|TRBJ1-2|few
TGTGCCAGCAGTTCCCCCAGCTATGGCTACACCTTC
CASSSPSYGYTF
>TRBV2|TRBD1|TRBJ2-3|NA
TGTGCCAGCCAGGGGGAACGCACAGATACGCAGTATTTT
CASQGERTDTQYF
>TRBV10-2|NA|TRBJ2-5|few
TGCGCCAGCAGTGAAAGTGTCCAAGAGACCCAGTACTTC
CASSESVQETQYF
>TRBV9|NA|TRBJ2-1|NA
TGTGCCAGCAGCGTGAGAAGTGAGCAGTTCTTC
CASSVRSEQFF
>TRBV6-4|TRBD2|TRBJ2-1|NA
TGTGCCAGCAGTGGCGGGAGAGATCACAATGAGCAGTTCTTC
CASSGGRDHNEQFF
>TRBV29-1|TRBD2|TRBJ2-7|few
TGCAGCGTTGAGCGGGAGGGCCTTCTCGAGCAGTACTTC
CSVEREGLLEQYF
>TRBV5-1|NA|TRBJ1-1|many
TGCGCCAGCAGCTCCGGGGGAGAAATGAACACTGAAGCTTTCTTT
CASSSGGEMNTEAFF
>TRBV5-4|TRBD1|TRBJ2-1|few
TGTGCCAGCAGGTCCGGGACAGGGGTTCGGTACAATGAGCAGTTCTTC
CASRSGTGVRYNEQFF
>TRBV30|NA|TRBJ1-4|NA
TGTGCCTGGTCGGCAACTAATGAAAAACTGTTTTTT
CAWSATNEKLFF